These 5 T cell receptor beta chains originate from one sample sequenced in a study of radiation and T cells in renal cell carcinoma. Specified time point: blood 2 weeks post-SBRT. The sample's treatment: 15 Gy SBRT to primary tumor, nephrectomy 4 weeks later. Some clones are missing from TCRdb's copy, which holds only in-frame ones; the method was immunoSEQ multiplex PCR. The sample records about 130,000 clones, approximately 75% being singletons. Sequenced here: blood, sampled from a patient whose treatment included radiotherapy and nephrectomy. These receptors were obtained from a woman aged 60 to 75 with renal cell carcinoma.

The chain has TRBV7-9 and TRBJ2-1; D is possibly TRBD2 (6 bases). Trimming took 1 base from V and 8 from J, leaving 21 bases between them. Germline assignment: CDR1 SEHNR and CDR2 FQNEAQ (reference sequence). The CDR3 is made up of 17 amino acids. The CDR3 region has the DNA TGTGCCAGCAGCTTAGAAAGAGGACTACTGACTTCTTATGAGCAGTTCTTC. This codes for CASSLERGLLTSYEQFF.

This clone was found once. The gene calls are TRBV30 and TRBJ2-5; D assignment may be TRBD1 or TRBD2 (6 bases each). The CDR3 is 12 amino acids. Trimming removed 3 bases at V and 11 bases at J, with 16 bases between. From germline, CDR1 is GTSNPN and CDR2 SVGIG (reference sequence). CDR3 coding DNA: TGTGCCTGGAGAGGGGGGACGGGGGAGCAGTACTTC. It specifies CAWRGGTGEQYF.

This clone has a count of ten or more. This chain connects TRBV27 to TRBJ2-3; 7 positions match TRBD1. J lost 2 bases, V lost 6 bases, and 8 bases had no gene match. The CDR3 consists of 15 residues. In germline, CDR1 is MNHEY, CDR2 SMNVEV (reference sequence). As DNA, the CDR3 is TGTGCCAGCAGAAACCGGGACAGATACACAGATACGCAGTATTTT. It encodes CASRNRDRYTDTQYF.

This clone has only a few counts. The chain couples TRBV2 to TRBJ2-6, with D possibly being TRBD1 (5 bases). Looked up from germline, CDR1 is SNHLY and CDR2 is FYNNEI. The CDR3 length is 17 residues. V lost 2 bases, J lost 0 bases, and 11 bases lay in between. CDR3 region: CASSESRGGSGANVLTF. For the CDR3, the DNA is TGTGCCAGCAGTGAAAGTAGGGGCGGCTCTGGGGCCAACGTCCTGACTTTC.

V usage is TRBV28 and J usage is TRBJ1-4; possibly TRBD1 for D (6 bases). CDR1 and CDR2 from the germline V gene are MDHEN and SYDVKM. Trimming pared 7 bases from V and 5 bases from J, leaving 8 bases between. The CDR3 extends over 12 amino acids. The CDR3 reads CASKTGNEKLFF. DNA of the CDR3: TGTGCCAGCAAAACAGGGAATGAAAAACTGTTTTTT.